Included here is one T cell receptor beta chain sequence, with context. The target of this receptor is not known. Base qualities are not provided; no much larger clone lies one nucleotide away. The sample's time point label, decoded: about 28 days (+/-7) after the second vaccine dose. The meaning of the sample's treatment or condition label: meningococcal conjugate vaccine given as trial control. Vaccinee samples came from UK trials COV001 and COV002, including a single-blind randomized controlled phase 2/3 trial of AZD1222 (ChAdOx1 nCoV-19) in healthy adults. Trial participant PBMC samples were collected at day 0 and day 28 after the second dose for TCRbeta chain sequencing. This sample is part of a study of T cell responses to AZD1222 COVID-19 vaccine (dated by TCRdb to the early 2020s). In terms of the full investigation: A total of 233 trial participants underwent TCR sequencing, of whom 200 to 220 received two doses of AZD1222 and about 26 received two doses of the MenACWY control vaccine. Trial participants were enrolled by age into 18-55, 56-69 and 70-plus year subgroups, with 148, 28 and 57 TCR-sequenced participants respectively.

V is pared back by 8 bases and J by 2 bases, with 6 bases lying between the germline termini. Per the germline V gene, MDHEN is the CDR1 and SYDVKM is the CDR2. The CDR3 numbers 11 residues from cysteine through phenylalanine. Just CDR3 DNA is preserved here, 33 bases in frame from base 1. Broad study findings and their caveats: Spike-specific TCR breadth and depth rose significantly after two AZD1222 doses compared with day 0 and with MenACWY recipients. Vaccine-associated CD4 TCRs spanned the whole spike protein, with dominant responses in regions 160-218 and 743-854. Epitopes outside the regions mutated in the B.1.351 and B.1.1.7 variants were reportedly recognized by nearly half of the unique spike-specific TCRs. Participants were mostly white British, with more females than males. The authors suggested clonal diversity may have been underestimated. Only six AZD1222 recipients were SARS-CoV-2 seropositive at baseline, limiting conclusions about previously exposed vaccinees. The 56-69-year group was small, and its depth increase did not reach significance, likely because of low power. No day 14 peak-response samples were available, so repertoires were characterized only after the peak T cell response.

The CDR3 regions of human TCRbeta chains were analyzed by immunosequencing. Turning to the authors' computational methods: TCRs in the repertoires were matched against a reference library of SARS-CoV-2-specific TCRs that had been generated with the MIRA antigen-specificity platform. Breadth was defined as the fraction of unique TCRs that were SARS-CoV-2-associated, and depth was defined as the fraction of total T cells that were SARS-CoV-2-associated. Using the MIRA data, each spike-specific TCR was mapped to the spike region that the TCR reacts to and placed in a CD4 or CD8 class. Log10-transformed breadth and depth values were compared by one-way ANOVA with Sidak's multiple comparisons tests. The immuneACCESS repertoire file appears here via TCRdb, limited to in-frame rearrangements. These files lack a portion of the clones; in checked studies, under half of the deficit traces to unresolved V genes, and the cause of the others is not known. That table supplies the V and J calls and clone size; D and trimming were determined from the DNA. The sample profile shows roughly 190,000 clones; over 85% of them were found once. The leading ten clones occupy about 3.5% of the sample.

The sample here was peripheral blood, taken 28 days after the second dose of the MenACWY control vaccine. Recombination joined TRBV28 with TRBJ2-5; the D gene lacks a confident call. This receptor was taken from an adult who received the MenACWY meningococcal vaccine as a control. The encoded CDR3 is CASSQQETQYF. The DNA reads as follows: TGTGCCAGCTCCCAGCAAGAGACCCAGTACTTC.